The 31 T cell receptor beta chains listed next were all sequenced from one sample in a study of technical replicates of blood from a handful of donors. Method: immunoSEQ multiplex PCR; TCRdb's copy keeps in-frame clones and lacks some. There are around 84,000 clones in the sample; 97% occur only once, and more than 0.15% lies in the top ten. The sample was T cells isolated from PBMCs. Every receptor here comes from a human donor in good health.

This rearrangement joins TRBV29-1 to TRBJ2-1; D is possibly TRBD2 (6 bases). CDR3 length: 12 amino acids. Germline CDR1 SQVTM, CDR2 ANQGSEA. V was clipped by 7 bases and J by 6 bases, with 13 bases between them. The DNA for the CDR3 is TGCAGCGGATTCGGGGGAAGCAATGAGCAGTTCTTC. This translates into CSGFGGSNEQFF.

This rearrangement joins TRBV12-5 to TRBJ2-2; 7 bases fit TRBD2. V dropped 0 bases and J dropped 1; count of bases not matched to a gene: 5. CDR1 is LGHNT and CDR2 is FRNRAP in the germline V gene. The CDR3 sequence is 17 residues long. CDR3: CASGLVPSGMNTGELFF. CDR3 DNA sequence: TGTGCTAGTGGTTTGGTCCCAAGCGGGATGAACACCGGGGAGCTGTTTTTT.

This sequence joins TRBV10-1 and TRBJ2-2; 7 bases are a match to TRBD1. Trimming cost V 2 bases and J 0 bases; bases outside gene matches: 0. The CDR3 sequence is 15 residues long. Germline assignment: CDR1 WNHNN and CDR2 SYGVQD (reference sequence). CDR3 region: CASSEGTANTGELFF. The CDR3 DNA reads TGCGCCAGCAGTGAGGGGACAGCGAACACCGGGGAGCTGTTTTTT.

The V call is TRBV27, the J call TRBJ2-3; 7 bases match TRBD1. The V gene's germline CDR1 is MNHEY and CDR2 SMNVEV (reference sequence). The junction had 12 bases not matched to a gene; V was cut back by 5 bases and J by 4 bases. The length of the CDR3 is 16 residues. The CDR3 here is CASSPRATGYADTQYF. Written as DNA, the CDR3 is TGTGCCAGCAGTCCCCGGGCGACAGGGTACGCAGATACGCAGTATTTT.

The chain couples TRBV11-3 to TRBJ1-4; the match to TRBD1 covers 8 bases. The CDR3 loop spans 13 amino acids. Germline V gene lookup returns CDR1 SGHNT and CDR2 YENEEA. J gave up 8 bases and V 4 bases, and 3 bases lay outside the gene matches. In nucleotides, the CDR3 is TGTGCCAGCAGCTCGAACAGGGGGGAAAAACTGTTTTTT. The encoded protein is CASSSNRGEKLFF.

The chain couples TRBV5-1 to TRBJ2-7, with a possible D match to TRBD1 (5 bases). CDR3 size: 13 residues. Germline assignment: CDR1 SGHRS and CDR2 YFSETQ. Trimming cost V 4 bases and J 5 bases, with 13 bases left between them. CDR3 DNA: TGCGCCAGCAGCCCGCTACCAGGGAACGAGCAGTACTTC. It translates to CASSPLPGNEQYF.

J is TRBJ1-4 and V is TRBV2; D unclear. The V gene's germline CDR1 is SNHLY and CDR2 FYNNEI. This CDR3 contains 14 residues. V was trimmed by 7 bases and J by 0 bases, leaving 9 bases between them. DNA of the CDR3: TGTGCCAGCACAGTAACAGCAACTAATGAAAAACTGTTTTTT. It yields the protein CASTVTATNEKLFF. Variable domain in full (rest from reference TRBV2 and TRBJ1-4): EPEVTQTPSHQVTQMGQEVILRCVPISNHLYFYWYRQILGQKVEFLVSFYNNEISEKSEIFDDQFSVERPDGSNFTLKIRSTKLEDSAMYFCASTVTATNEKLFFGSGTQLSVL.

The chain couples TRBV6-5 to TRBJ2-5, with a tentative D call TRBD2 (7 bases). V was clipped by 2 bases and J by 2 bases, with 12 bases between them. Germline CDR1 reads MNHEY; CDR2 reads SVGAGI. The length of the CDR3 is 15 residues. The CDR3 DNA sequence: TGTGCCAGCAGTTACGGCGGGGGCCCTCAAGAGACCCAGTACTTC. This translates into CASSYGGGPQETQYF.

The chain uses TRBV5-1 and TRBJ1-1; no reliable D call. The germline V gene has CDR1 SGHRS and CDR2 YFSETQ. The CDR3 has 13 residues. V lost 0 bases to trimming and J lost 4 bases, with 7 bases between them. CDR3 sequence reads: CASSLEQPTEAFF. Here the CDR3 DNA reads TGCGCCAGCAGCTTGGAACAGCCCACTGAAGCTTTCTTT.

The chain links TRBV19 to TRBJ2-6; possible D gene TRBD2, 6 bases. CDR3 size: 14 residues. Per germline, CDR1 LNHDA and CDR2 SQIVND (reference sequence). CDR3: CASTGGSGANVLTF. The CDR3 nucleotides are TGTGCTTCGACCGGGGGCTCTGGGGCCAACGTCCTGACTTTC.

This chain joins TRBV5-1 and TRBJ2-3; TRBD2 matches 10 bases. The CDR3 length is 16 residues. From germline, CDR1 is SGHRS and CDR2 YFSETQ. Trimming removed 0 bases from V and 4 bases from J; junction bases left unmatched: 5. The CDR3 loop is CASSLGPSGSPDTQYF. In DNA form, the CDR3 reads TGCGCCAGCAGCTTGGGGCCTAGCGGGAGTCCAGATACGCAGTATTTT.

The chain uses TRBV6-1 and TRBJ1-5; weak D call: TRBD1 (6 bases). Germline lookup yields CDR1 MNHNS and CDR2 SASEGT. The CDR3 contains 14 residues. V was pared by 5 bases and J by 3 bases, with 11 bases between. CDR3 sequence reads: CASSSRDINQPQHF. The DNA for the CDR3 is TGTGCCAGCAGTAGCCGGGACATCAATCAGCCCCAGCATTTT.

The J gene is TRBJ2-3, the V gene TRBV4-1; 10 bases line up with TRBD2. V was clipped by 2 bases and J by 4 bases; unmatched bases: 15. The CDR3 spans 19 residues. Per the germline V gene, CDR1 is MGHRA and CDR2 is YSYEKL. Here the CDR3 DNA reads TGCGCCAGCAGCCAAAAAGGGTCCGGGCTAGCGGGAGTCGCAGATACGCAGTATTTT. Residues: CASSQKGSGLAGVADTQYF.

This chain links TRBV15 with TRBJ1-2; 7 bases align to TRBD1. This CDR3 is built from 17 residues. CDR1 is LNHNV, CDR2 YYDKDF, per germline (reference sequence). J lost 5 bases, V lost 0 bases, and 12 bases had no gene match. CDR3 nucleotide sequence: TGTGCCACCAGCAGAGAAAGTTCCGAGGGGGCGGGGTATGGCTACACCTTC. Amino acid sequence: CATSRESSEGAGYGYTF.

This chain connects TRBV5-4 to TRBJ2-2; 10 positions match TRBD2. The CDR3 spans 16 residues. Losses at the gene ends were 4 bases for V and 7 bases for J; bases not matched to a gene: 10. Germline CDR1 reads SGHNT; CDR2 reads YYREEE (reference sequence). The CDR3 loop reads CASSPSSGGAVGELFF. The DNA of the CDR3 is TGTGCCAGCAGCCCGTCCAGCGGGGGGGCGGTCGGGGAGCTGTTTTTT.

The J gene is TRBJ1-1, the V gene TRBV11-3, with 8 bases fitting TRBD1. Germline CDR1 SGHNT, CDR2 YENEEA. The CDR3 is 15 amino acids. The V and J ends lost 3 bases and 0 bases, in that order; junction bases with no gene match: 3. As DNA, the CDR3 is TGTGCCAGCAGCTTCTCGACAGGGGTGAACACTGAAGCTTTCTTT. Translated, it gives CASSFSTGVNTEAFF.

The CDR3 coding sequence is TGTGCCAGCAGCTGGGGACTAGCGGGTGCGAACACCGGGGAGCTGTTTTTT. Translation gives CASSWGLAGANTGELFF. V usage is TRBV5-4 and J usage is TRBJ2-2; TRBD2 agrees at 12 bases. V trimming: 3 bases; J trimming: 0 bases; junction bases outside the gene matches: 3. CDR3 length equals 17 residues. Germline loops: CDR1 SGHNT, CDR2 YYREEE (reference sequence).

The chain carries TRBV6-1 and TRBJ2-7; D is unresolved. Trimming stripped 3 bases from V and 3 bases from J, with 6 bases between. The germline V gene encodes CDR1 MNHNS and CDR2 SASEGT. This CDR3 contains 12 residues. DNA of the CDR3: TGTGCCAGCAGTGAGCACAGCTACGAGCAGTACTTC. It is translated as CASSEHSYEQYF.

The chain employs TRBV18 and TRBJ2-7, with 10 bases identical to TRBD2. CDR3 length: 17 amino acids. CDR1 is KGHSH, CDR2 LQKENI, per germline. V lost 4 bases and J lost 7; bases outside the gene matches: 16. The DNA of the CDR3 is TGTGCCAGCTCACGCTCGTTAAGGCTAGCGGGAGTATGGGAGCAGTACTTC. This codes for CASSRSLRLAGVWEQYF.

CDR3 sequence: CASSTTYRSGSYEQYF. CDR3 sequence (DNA): TGTGCCAGCAGCACGACCTACAGGTCCGGCTCCTACGAGCAGTACTTC. The chain couples TRBV7-9 to TRBJ2-7, with D perhaps matching TRBD1 (5 bases). The CDR3 is 16 amino acids. Germline loops: CDR1 SEHNR, CDR2 FQNEAQ (reference sequence). Trimming left V 5 bases short and J 0 bases short, with 17 bases between.

This chain uses TRBV13 with TRBJ2-3; TRBD2 might be the D (5 bases). Trimming took 0 bases from V and 0 from J, leaving 13 bases between them. Per the germline V gene, CDR1 is PRHDT and CDR2 is FYEKMQ (reference sequence). The length of the CDR3 is 17 residues. The CDR3 sequence is CASSLGQAASSTDTQYF. DNA of the CDR3: TGTGCCAGCAGCTTAGGCCAAGCGGCCTCTAGCACAGATACGCAGTATTTT.

A single count supports this clone. The rearrangement links TRBV7-8 to TRBJ2-6; TRBD1 agrees at 8 bases. Looked up from germline, CDR1 is SGHVS and CDR2 is FQNEAQ. The CDR3 covers 19 residues. J was trimmed by 0 bases and V by 5 bases; bases with no gene match: 12. CDR3 amino acids: CASSPFGQGRPSGANVLTF. The CDR3 DNA is TGTGCCAGCAGCCCTTTCGGACAGGGCCGGCCCTCTGGGGCCAACGTCCTGACTTTC.

The CDR3 DNA sequence: TGTGCCAGCAGCTGGGGACTAGTTACAGATACGCAGTATTTT. Translation: CASSWGLVTDTQYF. The J gene is TRBJ2-3, the V gene TRBV7-8; 8 positions match TRBD2. After removal of 4 bases from V and 3 bases from J, the junction contained 3 bases not matched to a gene. The germline CDR1 and CDR2 sequences are SGHVS and FQNEAQ. CDR3 size: 14 residues.

The CDR3 DNA sequence: TGCGCCAGCAGCTTGGGACTTATGAACACTGAAGCTTTCTTT. Protein sequence: CASSLGLMNTEAFF. V is TRBV5-1 and J is TRBJ1-1; unclear D gene. V was shortened by 0 bases and J by 0 bases, with 6 bases between the two germline ends. The CDR3 contains 14 residues. Germline V gene data show CDR1 as SGHRS and CDR2 as YFSETQ.

On this clone: The CDR3 does not end in the conserved phenylalanine or tryptophan, so this is likely a read error. The limits of the CDR3 on the DNA are not certain, so only TCRdb's listed CDR3 is given. The CDR3 sequence is CASSPTLMGGTSGSYWVL. The rearrangement joins TRBV28 to TRBJ2-7; no check of the table's D call, TRBD2, against the DNA was made. Germline loops: CDR1 MDHEN, CDR2 SYDVKM. The CDR3 spans 18 residues, counting both ends.

The chain recombines TRBV5-6 with TRBJ2-5, with D possibly matching TRBD1 (5 bases). Looked up from germline, CDR1 is SGHDT and CDR2 is YYEEEE. This CDR3 is built from 16 residues. V was clipped by 0 bases and J by 2 bases, with 14 bases between them. Here the CDR3 reads CASSLGQSLSQETQYF. The CDR3 region has the DNA TGTGCCAGCAGCTTGGGACAGTCGCTATCTCAAGAGACCCAGTACTTC. Variable domain in full (rest from reference TRBV5-6 and TRBJ2-5): DAGVTQSPTHLIKTRGQQVTLRCSPKSGHDTVSWYQQALGQGPQFIFQYYEEEERQRGNFPDRFSGHQFPNYSSELNVNALLLGDSALYLCASSLGQSLSQETQYFGPGTRLLVL.

The rearrangement joins TRBV6-5 to TRBJ2-5, with 8 bases fitting TRBD2. J was trimmed by 5 bases and V by 7 bases; bases with no gene match: 9. This CDR3 spans 14 amino acids. Germline CDR1 MNHEY, CDR2 SVGAGI. The CDR3 loop reads CASIESGSGETQYF. CDR3 DNA sequence: TGTGCCAGCATCGAAAGCGGGAGTGGCGAGACCCAGTACTTC.

The chain uses TRBV5-1 and TRBJ1-1, with TRBD1 as a possible D gene (5 bases). Trimming took 3 bases from V and 5 from J, leaving 20 bases between them. CDR3 length: 16 amino acids. Germline V lookup: CDR1 SGHRS, CDR2 YFSETQ. CDR3 in DNA: TGCGCCAGCAGCTCCCCCAATTCAATGGGGGGGACTGAAGCTTTCTTT. Translating gives CASSSPNSMGGTEAFF.

The chain uses TRBV10-3 and TRBJ2-1; 14 nucleotides match TRBD2. V lost 9 bases, J lost 5 bases, and 15 bases stayed unmatched. CDR3 size: 18 residues. CDR1 is ENHRY and CDR2 is SYGVKD in the germline V gene. In DNA form, the CDR3 reads TGTGCCATATCGAATCGACTAGCGGGAGGGCCCCTGAACAATGAGCAGTTCTTC. It yields the protein CAISNRLAGGPLNNEQFF.

The chain joins TRBV7-9 to TRBJ2-7, with TRBD1 matching over 9 bases. The germline CDR1 and CDR2 sequences are SEHNR and FQNEAQ (reference sequence). Trimming cost V 5 bases and J 4 bases; bases outside gene matches: 6. The CDR3 is 14 amino acids. The CDR3: CASSTGTGIYEQYF. CDR3 bases: TGTGCCAGCAGCACCGGGACAGGGATATACGAGCAGTACTTC.

The V call is TRBV4-2, the J call TRBJ2-7; the match to TRBD2 covers 13 bases. CDR3 length: 17 residues. V was clipped by 0 bases and J by 3 bases; unmatched bases: 5. The germline gives CDR1 LGHNA, CDR2 YNFKEQ. The DNA for the CDR3 is TGTGCCAGCAGCCAAGATAGACTAGCGGGGGGTCTCTACGAGCAGTACTTC. The encoded protein is CASSQDRLAGGLYEQYF.